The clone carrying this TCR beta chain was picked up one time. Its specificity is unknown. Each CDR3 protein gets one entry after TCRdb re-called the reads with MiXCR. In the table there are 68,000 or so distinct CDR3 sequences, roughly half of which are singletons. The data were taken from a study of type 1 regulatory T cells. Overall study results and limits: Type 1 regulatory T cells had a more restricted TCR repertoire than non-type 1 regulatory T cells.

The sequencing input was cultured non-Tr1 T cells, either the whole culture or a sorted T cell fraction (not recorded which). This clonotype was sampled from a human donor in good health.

CDR3 sequence reads: CASSYGLGANTEAFF. Written as DNA, the CDR3 is TGCGCCAGCAGCTACGGTCTGGGGGCGAACACTGAAGCTTTCTTT. This chain joins TRBV5-1 and TRBJ1-1; TRBD1 might be the D (6 bases). The germline V gene encodes CDR1 SGHRS and CDR2 YFSETQ. V lost 3 bases and J lost 1, with 13 bases in between. This CDR3 has 15 amino acids.